This entry is about one T cell receptor (beta chain). This clonotype was recorded many times. This receptor's antigen is unknown. Per-base quality was not reported, and no clone a single base away is much larger than it. Any patient with an uncontrolled infection, another autoimmune disease, pregnancy or lactation was excluded. Diagnoses were based on clinical symptoms, serum thyroxine and TRAb, thyroid ultrasound and orbital computed tomography. Trizol reagent was used to extract total RNA, and RNA quality was then checked on an Agilent 2100 Bioanalyzer. V was cut back by 3 bases and J by 1 base, leaving a gap of 12 bases between them. From the cysteine up to the phenylalanine, the CDR3 has a length of 15 residues. This entry keeps only the CDR3 DNA: 45 bases, framed from base 1. CDR1 and CDR2 (MGHDK, SYGVNS) derive from the germline V gene. This sample is drawn from a study of T cells in Graves' hyperthyroidism and ophthalmopathy (dated by TCRdb to between 2018 and 2021). In the study overall: To identify distinguishing TCR V-J signatures, a discovery cohort of 90 to 100 patients was used, comprising 43 with Graves' ophthalmopathy and 55 to 65 with stable Graves' hyperthyroidism. Prospective prediction of ophthalmopathy was tested in an independent validation cohort consisting of roughly 19 hyperthyroidism patients and more than 15 patients who later progressed to ophthalmopathy. For training and testing, the roughly 100 patients in the discovery cohort were randomly divided in a 7:3 ratio. Thyroid tissue and blood T-cell repertoires from six Graves' hyperthyroidism patients were also compared in the study. Once sampling was done, hyperthyroidism patients were given methimazole at a starting dose of 30 mg daily, whereas ophthalmopathy patients were given high-dose intravenous methylprednisolone. The paper describes TCR Vbeta CDR3 sequencing of 135 peripheral blood samples, made up of 40 to 45 ophthalmopathy patients, 70 to 80 hyperthyroidism patients and roughly 17 progressor patients.

General findings and caveats noted by the study authors: During validation, the model predicted progression to ophthalmopathy a median of roughly six months ahead of onset, with roughly 65% sensitivity and roughly 75% specificity. Most expanded thyroid clonotypes (frequency above 0.001) were also detected in blood, suggesting blood repertoires may reflect thyroid immune responses. Ophthalmopathy was separated from stable hyperthyroidism by a 13 V-J signature model, with 85% to 90% sensitivity and approximately 81% specificity obtained in cross-validation and 80%/75% obtained in testing. Sample size was not statistically predetermined, and investigators were not blinded to group allocation.

The TCR beta CDR3 regions were amplified from RNA transcripts. The TCR CDR3 was subjected to a first round of RT-PCR using the HTBI primer set and the Qiagen OneStep RT-PCR kit. Libraries were constructed in a second round of multiplex PCR, after which size selection and purification were carried out. Sequencing of the libraries was done on an Illumina HiSeq2000 using paired-end 100 bp reads. In the original analysis: Raw data were processed with SOAPnuke, discarding reads with adapters, uncalled bases, mean Phred below 15, or no exact constant-primer or identifier match. High-quality paired reads were merged with COPE v1.2.5, and unique nucleotide sequences were defined as clonotypes. Clonotypes were aligned to IMGT TRBV, TRBD and TRBJ reference segments using MiTCR v1.1. Only V-J combinations with frequency above 0.0001, covering about 99% of repertoires, were analysed. A TCS score was defined as the ratio of F50 (clonal expansion) to E x V (chaos), with BLOSUM62-based TCRdist applied between CDR3 peptides within each V-J. Welch's t-statistics and random forest reduced 450 to 600 V-J features to roughly 13, which were used in a naive Bayes classifier (R e1071). Thyroid-blood repertoire similarity was quantified with the Morisita-Horn index. TCRdb handled the public reads itself, with Q25 trimming in fastp and clone calling in MiXCR, and kept productive beta chains. Rows matching on CDR3 protein sequence are summarized as one entry with the most common DNA and genes. These V and J calls are TCRdb output, not the study's own analysis. For this sample there are a few hundred thousand distinct CDR3 sequences; approximately 44% appear just once. The ten largest make up 15% to 20% of the sample.

Material for sequencing was peripheral blood or thyroid tissue (not recorded which). The source is an adult woman with Graves' disease, either hyperthyroidism or ophthalmopathy (not recorded which). Recombination linked TRBV25-1 to TRBJ1-1, with TRBD1 tentatively as D gene (5 bases match). Read as DNA, the sequence is TGTGCCAGCAGTGACCGGACGGGGGAGAACACTGAAGCTTTCTTT. Its translation is CASSDRTGENTEAFF. Full variable domain (CDR3 extended with the reference TRBV25-1 and TRBJ1-1 proteins): EADIYQTPRYLVIGTGKKITLECSQTMGHDKMYWYQQDPGMELHLIHYSYGVNSTEKGDLSSESTVSRIRTEHFPLTLESARPSHTSQYLCASSDRTGENTEAFFGQGTRLTVV.